These 14 T cell receptor beta chains originate from one sample sequenced in a study of cytomegalovirus exposure and HLA in healthy donors. 13 Jbeta primers and 60 Vbeta primers were used for the PCR. Measured with immunoSEQ multiplex PCR; TCRdb has only the in-frame clones, and not every one. The sample's table shows some 200,000 clones. The sequencing input was PBMCs. The receptors stem from a girl under 10 years old in good health and CMV-seropositive.

The chain has TRBV2 and TRBJ2-6; TRBD2 aligns across 7 bases. Looked up from germline, CDR1 is SNHLY and CDR2 is FYNNEI. CDR3 length: 16 amino acids. J lost 1 base, V lost 6 bases, and 6 bases had no gene match. The DNA for the CDR3 is TGTGCCAGCAGCCTTCTAGCGGAATCTGGGGCCAACGTCCTGACTTTC. Its translation is CASSLLAESGANVLTF.

This rearrangement joins TRBV5-4 to TRBJ2-7; D possibly corresponds to TRBD1 (7 bases). The germline V and J ends were trimmed by 4 bases and 7 bases, with 18 bases remaining between them. The CDR3 has 14 amino acids. Germline loops: CDR1 SGHNT, CDR2 YYREEE (reference sequence). This CDR3 is CASSQEGTAREQYF. The CDR3, as DNA: TGTGCCAGCAGCCAGGAGGGGACAGCTCGGGAGCAGTACTTC.

This rearrangement joins TRBV7-3 to TRBJ1-1; D not resolved. Trimming left V 2 bases short and J 1 base short, with 8 bases between. From germline, CDR1 is SGHTA and CDR2 FQGTGA. The CDR3 consists of 14 residues. The CDR3 DNA reads as TGTGCCAGCAGCTTACGCCGGGGGAACACTGAAGCTTTCTTT. As protein: CASSLRRGNTEAFF.

The CDR3 DNA reads TGTGCCAGCAGTTCGGCTCTCGGCGGGAGGGAGACCCAGTACTTC. This sequence encodes CASSSALGGRETQYF. The chain has TRBV27 and TRBJ2-5, with TRBD2 identical over 8 bases. Germline CDR1 MNHEY, CDR2 SMNVEV (reference sequence). This CDR3 is 15 amino acids long. With 4 bases clipped from V and 5 bases from J, the junction kept 9 bases outside the gene matches.

This chain connects TRBV18 to TRBJ2-7; 14 bases are shared with TRBD2. The J segment lost 10 bases and the V segment lost 3 bases, leaving 2 bases of the junction unmatched. CDR3 length: 13 residues. Germline CDR1 KGHSH, CDR2 LQKENI. For the CDR3, the DNA is TGTGCCAGCTCACCCGGACTAGCGGGAGGACAGTACTTC. Protein: CASSPGLAGGQYF. Using reference TRBV18 and TRBJ2-7 for the parts outside the CDR3, the full variable domain is NAGVMQNPRHLVRRRGQEARLRCSPMKGHSHVYWYRQLPEEGLKFMVYLQKENIIDESGMPKERFSAEFPKEGPSILRIQQVVRGDSAAYFCASSPGLAGGQYFGPGTRLTVT.

The rearrangement links TRBV7-3 to TRBJ2-3; no firm D call. Germline V lookup: CDR1 SGHTA, CDR2 FQGTGA. V was cut by 3 bases and J by 4 bases, with 11 bases left in between. The CDR3 has 14 residues. The DNA for the CDR3 is TGTGCCAGCAGCTTTAACCAGGCCGCAGATACGCAGTATTTT. As protein: CASSFNQAADTQYF. Complete variable domain (other parts from reference TRBV7-3 and TRBJ2-3): GAGVSQTPSNKVTEKGKYVELRCDPISGHTALYWYRQSLGQGPEFLIYFQGTGAADDSGLPNDRFFAVRPEGSVSTLKIQRTERGDSAVYLCASSFNQAADTQYFGPGTRLTVL.

The chain employs TRBV27 and TRBJ2-7; the D gene is possibly TRBD1 (6 bases). With 6 bases removed from V and 0 bases from J, the gap between germline ends came to 18 bases. This CDR3 contains 16 residues. Germline loops: CDR1 MNHEY, CDR2 SMNVEV (reference sequence). The CDR3 sequence: CASSRYGTSSSYEQYF. The CDR3 region has the DNA TGTGCCAGCAGCCGGTACGGGACATCAAGCTCCTACGAGCAGTACTTC.

The chain has TRBV6-5 and TRBJ2-3; no reliable D call. This CDR3 region has 13 residues. CDR1 is MNHEY and CDR2 is SVGAGI in the germline V gene. V dropped 8 bases and J dropped 2 bases, with 11 bases sitting between them. In DNA form, the CDR3 reads TGTGCCAGCTCGGGTCCAAACACAGATACGCAGTATTTT. Encoded protein: CASSGPNTDTQYF.

The chain uses TRBV7-2 and TRBJ1-1; 7 nucleotides agree with TRBD1. The CDR3 is 14 amino acids. V lost 3 bases to trimming and J lost 1 base; unmatched junction nucleotides: 2. Germline CDR1 reads SGHTA; CDR2 reads FQGNSA. The CDR3 sequence: CASSFRTGNTEAFF. The DNA of the CDR3 is TGTGCCAGCAGCTTCCGGACAGGGAACACTGAAGCTTTCTTT.

The J gene is TRBJ1-2, the V gene TRBV29-1; 8 bases are a match to TRBD1. CDR3 size: 13 residues. Germline lookup yields CDR1 SQVTM and CDR2 ANQGSEA. Trimming took 0 bases from V and 8 from J; bases not matched to a gene: 5. CDR3 sequence: CSVEEEPGGGYTF. CDR3 bases: TGCAGCGTTGAAGAGGAGCCAGGGGGCGGCTACACCTTC.

The chain carries TRBV11-2 and TRBJ1-3; the D is unclear. V was shortened by 5 bases and J by 0 bases, with 11 bases between the two germline ends. The V gene's germline CDR1 is SGHAT and CDR2 FQNNGV. The length of the CDR3 is 15 residues. CDR3 residues: CASSASALSGNTIYF. CDR3 coding DNA: TGTGCCAGCAGCGCCAGCGCCCTCTCTGGAAACACCATATATTTT.

The chain recombines TRBV15 with TRBJ1-5, with TRBD1 matching over 7 bases. CDR1 is LNHNV, CDR2 YYDKDF, per germline (reference sequence). This CDR3 has 15 residues. J gave up 0 bases and V 5 bases, and 4 bases lay outside the gene matches. CDR3 bases: TGTGCCACCAGCTTTGGGACAGCTAGCAATCAGCCCCAGCATTTT. Translated: CATSFGTASNQPQHF. The whole variable domain, remainder taken from reference TRBV15 and TRBJ1-5, is DAMVIQNPRYQVTQFGKPVTLSCSQTLNHNVMYWYQQKSSQAPKLLFHYYDKDFNNEADTPDNFQSRRPNTSFCFLDIRSPGLGDTAMYLCATSFGTASNQPQHFGDGTRLSIL.

The J gene is TRBJ1-3, the V gene TRBV6-5; TRBD1 aligns across 7 bases. Germline-derived CDR1 and CDR2 are MNHEY and SVGAGI. V shed 8 bases and J 0 bases; nucleotides not matched to a gene: 7. The CDR3 consists of 15 residues. CDR3 DNA sequence: TGTGCCAGCGCCTCAGGGGGTTACTCTGGAAACACCATATATTTT. It yields the protein CASASGGYSGNTIYF.

This chain connects TRBV29-1 to TRBJ1-1; no firm D call. CDR3 size: 12 residues. Germline CDR1 SQVTM, CDR2 ANQGSEA. V was pared by 6 bases and J by 5 bases, with 13 bases between. Here the CDR3 reads CSVIPGTTEAFF. CDR3 bases: TGCAGCGTAATTCCGGGTACAACTGAAGCTTTCTTT.